One sample yielded the 26 T cell receptor beta chains listed below, sequenced in a study of regulatory T cells in long-lasting Graves disease (dated by TCRdb to about 2021). Receptors were amplified or captured by multiplex PCR. The data were produced on an Illumina HiSeq 4000. iRepertoire HTBI primers and Arm-PCR amplification of CDR3 regions were used to construct TCR beta libraries. Starting from the raw public reads, TCRdb applied fastp trimming at Q25, assembled clones with MiXCR and retained in-frame beta chains. Every entry covers one CDR3 protein and lists the most common genes and DNA from its rows. The sample records about 420,000 distinct CDR3 sequences, roughly 15% of which are singletons. The ten largest clones take up around 23% of the sample. The time point tag for this specimen amounts to: newly diagnosed GD, antithyroid drugs for less than 3 months. For both TCR sequencing and RNA sequencing, RNA was extracted from PBMCs using TRIzol.

These data were also filed under a second study, of T cells in Graves' hyperthyroidism and ophthalmopathy.

The sample was peripheral blood mononuclear cells (PBMCs), taken at new diagnosis, from a patient treated with antithyroid drugs. The source of these receptors is a woman aged 18 to 35 with Graves disease. Donor details come from another sample of the same person, matched by shared clones.

This clonotype has more than one count but fewer than ten. The genes are TRBV6-1 and TRBJ1-1; D uncertain. With 8 bases removed from V and 3 bases from J, the gap between germline ends came to 13 bases. CDR1 is MNHNS, CDR2 SASEGT, per germline. This CDR3 comprises 13 residues. Written as DNA, the CDR3 is TGTGCCAGCGGCTTAAACCGAGACACTGAAGCTTTCTTT. Protein product: CASGLNRDTEAFF.

The J gene is TRBJ2-7, the V gene TRBV5-1; TRBD2 agrees at 16 bases. This CDR3 spans 18 amino acids. Germline CDR1 SGHRS, CDR2 YFSETQ. With V trimmed by 4 bases and J by 4 bases, 11 bases remained unmatched. The CDR3: CASSLGLAGGPSNYEQYF. The CDR3 bases are TGCGCCAGCAGCCTGGGACTAGCGGGAGGGCCCTCAAATTACGAGCAGTACTTC.

In its sample, this clonotype was seen many times. The gene calls are TRBV6-5 and TRBJ2-5; 7 bases match TRBD2. J lost 5 bases, V lost 2 bases, and 8 bases had no gene match. This CDR3 has 15 residues. CDR1 and CDR2 from the germline V gene are MNHEY and SVGAGI. The CDR3 DNA sequence: TGTGCCAGCAGTTACCGCGCGGGGGTTTTCGAGACCCAGTACTTC. Protein: CASSYRAGVFETQYF.

Ten or more counts support this clonotype. The chain has TRBV20-1 and TRBJ1-5; D uncertain. The CDR3 is made up of 13 amino acids. The germline V gene has CDR1 DFQATT and CDR2 SNEGSKA (reference sequence). Trimming removed 6 bases at V and 7 bases at J, with 16 bases between. In DNA, the CDR3 is TGCAGTGCCCATTTGGGTCTCGGGCAGCCCCAGCATTTT. It specifies CSAHLGLGQPQHF.

This clonotype was recorded at least ten times. V usage is TRBV27 and J usage is TRBJ1-2, with TRBD1 identical over 9 bases. Germline CDR1 and CDR2: MNHEY and SMNVEV (reference sequence). V trimming: 5 bases; J trimming: 8 bases; junction bases outside the gene matches: 9. The CDR3 contains 14 residues. The CDR3 coding sequence is TGTGCCAGCAGTCAAACGGGACAGGGTGGAGGCTACACCTTC. It is translated as CASSQTGQGGGYTF.

This chain uses TRBV4-3 with TRBJ1-2, with D uncertain. Trimming removed 0 bases at V and 7 bases at J, with 15 bases between. The length of the CDR3 is 15 residues. CDR1 and CDR2 (germline): LGHNA, YSLEER. The CDR3 nucleotides read TGCGCCAGCAGCCAAGATGGTTCGGTTACTGGTGGCTACACCTTC. This gives the protein CASSQDGSVTGGYTF.

This chain connects TRBV6-5 to TRBJ1-2; 8 bases fit TRBD1. Germline V gene sequence: CDR1 MNHEY, CDR2 SVGAGI. The CDR3 is made up of 14 amino acids. After removal of 2 bases from V and 8 bases from J, the junction contained 7 bases not matched to a gene. CDR3 coding DNA: TGTGCCAGCAGTTACGGCCAGGGGGCTGTAGGCTACACCTTC. Its translation is CASSYGQGAVGYTF.

J is TRBJ1-4 and V is TRBV7-9; D not resolved. V shed 1 base and J shed 4 bases, with 7 bases lying between them. This CDR3 has 14 residues. CDR1 and CDR2 from the germline V gene are SEHNR and FQNEAQ (reference sequence). This CDR3 is CASSLGRYNEKLFF. As DNA, the CDR3 is TGTGCCAGCAGCTTAGGTCGTTATAATGAAAAACTGTTTTTT. The full variable domain, in which reference TRBV7-9 and TRBJ1-4 provide the parts outside the CDR3, is DTGVSQNPRHKITKRGQNVTFRCDPISEHNRLYWYRQTLGQGPEFLTYFQNEAQLEKSRLLSDRFSAERPKGSFSTLEIQRTEQGDSAMYLCASSLGRYNEKLFFGSGTQLSVL.

The rearrangement joins TRBV28 to TRBJ1-2; D not certain. Germline CDR1 is MDHEN and CDR2 is SYDVKM. The V gene lost 2 bases and the J gene lost 4 bases, with 20 bases spanning the gap. The CDR3 totals 17 residues. CDR3 sequence (DNA): TGTGCCAGCAGTTTAATAGGGTTGGGTAACACCGCCTATGGCTACACCTTC. Protein sequence: CASSLIGLGNTAYGYTF.

This clonotype has at least ten counts. The chain uses TRBV29-1 and TRBJ2-3, with TRBD2 matching 16 bases. After removal of 7 bases from V and 4 bases from J, the junction contained 11 bases not matched to a gene. The CDR3 covers 17 residues. Germline V lookup: CDR1 SQVTM, CDR2 ANQGSEA. This chain's CDR3 is CSAEKYGTSGRADTQYF. The CDR3 bases are TGCAGCGCAGAAAAATACGGGACTAGCGGGAGGGCAGATACGCAGTATTTT.

This clonotype was counted many times. The chain uses TRBV6-5 and TRBJ2-7; the D is unclear. This CDR3 is 13 amino acids long. In germline, CDR1 is MNHEY, CDR2 SVGAGI. V dropped 2 bases and J dropped 5 bases, with 10 bases sitting between them. CDR3 in amino acids: CASSYELTHEQYF. Here the CDR3 DNA reads TGTGCCAGCAGTTACGAGCTTACCCACGAGCAGTACTTC.

This sequence joins TRBV13 and TRBJ2-5; TRBD2 agrees at 9 bases. Per germline, CDR1 PRHDT and CDR2 FYEKMQ (reference sequence). The CDR3 consists of 15 residues. Unmatched junction bases numbered 6, after V lost 5 bases and J lost 2 bases. For the CDR3, the DNA is TGTGCCAGCAGCGCGCCGACTAGCGGACAAGAGACCCAGTACTTC. Translation gives CASSAPTSGQETQYF.

About this clonotype itself: Sequence at one end of the junction differs from germline and may be a read error. V is TRBV7-9 and J is TRBJ2-1; no clear D. The CDR3 runs to 15 residues. Germline V CDR1 and CDR2: SEHNR, FQNEAQ (reference sequence). The CDR3 sequence: CASSLGFSSYSEQFF. CDR3 DNA sequence: TGTGCCAGTAGCTTAGGATTTAGCTCCTACAGTGAGCAGTTCTTC.

This clonotype was found many times. The chain carries TRBV27 and TRBJ2-3; D is perhaps TRBD2 (6 bases). This CDR3 has 13 amino acids. Trimming pared 7 bases from V and 1 base from J, leaving 9 bases between. CDR1 is MNHEY and CDR2 is SMNVEV in the germline V gene (reference sequence). This chain's CDR3 is CASKPSGTDTQYF. CDR3 sequence (DNA): TGTGCCAGCAAGCCTAGCGGCACAGATACGCAGTATTTT.

This sequence joins TRBV6-1 and TRBJ2-2; possibly TRBD1 for D (6 bases). Germline V gives CDR1 MNHNS, CDR2 SASEGT. Trimming left V 7 bases short and J 4 bases short, with 13 bases between. The CDR3 is 14 amino acids. CDR3 sequence: CASNSARGTGELFF. CDR3 DNA: TGTGCCAGCAATAGCGCCAGGGGCACCGGGGAGCTGTTTTTT.

This clonotype turned up a few times. J is TRBJ1-4 and V is TRBV7-2, with TRBD1 as a possible D gene (5 bases). The V and J ends lost 3 bases and 8 bases respectively, with 16 bases between them. Looked up from germline, CDR1 is SGHTA and CDR2 is FQGNSA. This CDR3 has 15 amino acids. CDR3 DNA sequence: TGTGCCAGCAGCTTTGTGATTGGGGGTGGCGAAAAACTGTTTTTT. Protein product: CASSFVIGGGEKLFF.

This clonotype was seen many times. The DNA for the CDR3 is TGTGCCAGCAGCACCAGGGATTGGTCCTACAATGAGCAGTTCTTC. It codes for CASSTRDWSYNEQFF. This chain connects TRBV7-2 to TRBJ2-1, with a weak D call TRBD1 (5 bases). The V and J ends lost 5 bases and 1 base respectively, with 12 bases between them. This CDR3 has 15 residues. Looked up from germline, CDR1 is SGHTA and CDR2 is FQGNSA. Looking up the rest from reference TRBV7-2 and TRBJ2-1 gives the full variable domain: GAGVSQSPSNKVTEKGKDVELRCDPISGHTALYWYRQSLGQGLEFLIYFQGNSAPDKSGLPSDRFSAERTGGSVSTLTIQRTQQEDSAVYLCASSTRDWSYNEQFFGPGTRLTVL.

This clonotype was seen ten or more times. The CDR3 is CASRKDLNEKLFF. The CDR3 nucleotides read TGTGCCAGCCGAAAGGACTTGAATGAAAAACTGTTTTTT. The gene calls are TRBV2 and TRBJ1-4; D is unresolved. Germline values: CDR1 SNHLY, CDR2 FYNNEI. The ends were cut back, 8 bases at V and 5 bases at J, with 12 bases in the middle. This CDR3 spans 13 amino acids. Based on the CDR3 plus reference TRBV2 and TRBJ1-4, the full variable domain is EPEVTQTPSHQVTQMGQEVILRCVPISNHLYFYWYRQILGQKVEFLVSFYNNEISEKSEIFDDQFSVERPDGSNFTLKIRSTKLEDSAMYFCASRKDLNEKLFFGSGTQLSVL.

In its sample, this clonotype was seen a few times. The genes are TRBV20-1 and TRBJ2-7; TRBD2 matches at 8 bases. The CDR3 consists of 15 residues. Germline CDR1 DFQATT, CDR2 SNEGSKA (reference sequence). Trimming at V came to 0 bases and at J to 3 bases, leaving 7 bases not matched to a gene. The chain's CDR3 is CSARDSGLVFYEQYF. The CDR3 DNA reads as TGCAGTGCTAGAGATTCGGGACTAGTCTTCTACGAGCAGTACTTC.

The chain joins TRBV28 to TRBJ2-7; 9 bases agree with TRBD2. The trim removed 8 bases at V and 4 bases at J, leaving 3 bases unmatched. The CDR3 length is 12 residues. Germline-derived CDR1 and CDR2 are MDHEN and SYDVKM. The CDR3 here is CASGSGRYEQYF. The CDR3 nucleotides are TGTGCCAGCGGGAGCGGGAGGTACGAGCAGTACTTC.

Only a few counts were recorded for this clonotype. The CDR3 loop reads CASSRGGNNEQFF. DNA of the CDR3: TGTGCCAGCAGCCGTGGGGGAAACAATGAGCAGTTCTTC. The gene calls are TRBV5-6 and TRBJ2-1; D is tentatively TRBD1 or TRBD2 (5 bases each). V was cut by 4 bases and J by 5 bases, with 10 bases left in between. This CDR3 region has 13 residues. The germline gives CDR1 SGHDT, CDR2 YYEEEE.

The chain combines TRBV18 with TRBJ1-1; D is unclear. CDR1 and CDR2 from the germline V gene are KGHSH and LQKENI. Trimming cost V 3 bases and J 4 bases, with 12 bases left between them. The CDR3 extends over 14 amino acids. DNA of the CDR3: TGTGCCAGCTCACCTAGTAACATGAGCACTGAAGCTTTCTTT. Amino acids: CASSPSNMSTEAFF.

Ten or more counts support this clonotype. J is TRBJ2-3 and V is TRBV7-9, with unresolved D. V shed 5 bases and J shed 5 bases, with 17 bases lying between them. Germline lookup yields CDR1 SEHNR and CDR2 FQNEAQ (reference sequence). The CDR3 loop spans 15 amino acids. This CDR3 is CASSPVGLEGDTQYF. Here the CDR3 DNA reads TGTGCCAGCAGCCCCGTTGGTTTGGAAGGAGATACGCAGTATTTT.

The sample holds many counts of this clonotype. The V gene is TRBV28, the J gene TRBJ1-2; possible D gene TRBD1, 5 bases. The CDR3 extends over 12 amino acids. Trimming took 4 bases from V and 4 from J, leaving 7 bases between them. CDR1 is MDHEN and CDR2 is SYDVKM in the germline V gene. The CDR3 DNA reads TGTGCCAGCAGTTCGGGGGGCTATGGCTACACCTTC. This gives the protein CASSSGGYGYTF.

This clonotype was recorded many times. The CDR3 loop is CASSLDGLGPMKQFF. The DNA for the CDR3 is TGTGCCAGCAGTTTAGATGGATTGGGTCCTATGAAGCAGTTCTTC. This chain links TRBV28 with TRBJ2-1; D is undetermined. Germline V lookup: CDR1 MDHEN, CDR2 SYDVKM. The CDR3 is 15 residues long. Trimming took 2 bases from V and 11 from J, leaving 19 bases between them.

In its sample, this clonotype was seen many times. This sequence joins TRBV7-8 and TRBJ1-1; D remains ambiguous. Trimming pared 5 bases from V and 0 bases from J, leaving 7 bases between. The germline CDR1 and CDR2 sequences are SGHVS and FQNEAQ. The CDR3 runs to 13 residues. The CDR3 DNA reads TGTGCCAGCAGCATAACAATGAACACTGAAGCTTTCTTT. Translating it yields CASSITMNTEAFF.